The rows below give T cell receptor beta chains drawn from one sample of a study of blood T cell repertoires in COVID-19. Produced via immunoSEQ multiplex PCR; TCRdb's table is partial and in-frame only. The data hold some 500,000 clones, with about 88% observed a single time. Source material: peripheral blood. These receptors came from a woman in her forties or fifties with COVID-19, enrolled during active disease. The CDR3 runs from the conserved cysteine through the conserved F or W. The D gene is left open where the match is weak. The size entry is marked missing in some rows and otherwise reads once, few, many or a size class.

v_gene	d_gene	j_gene	abundance	CDR3nt	CDR3aa
TRBV7-9	TRBD1	TRBJ1-5	few	TGTGCCAGCAGCTCCGACAGGGACCAGCCCCAGCATTTT	CASSSDRDQPQHF
TRBV6-1	-	TRBJ1-4	-	TGTGCCAGCAGTGAAGGTGTCAGGGTTTATGAAAAACTGTTTTTT	CASSEGVRVYEKLFF
TRBV5-4	-	TRBJ1-3	-	TGTGCCAGCAGCTTGAGGGGGTCTGGAAACACCATATATTTT	CASSLRGSGNTIYF
TRBV4-1	-	TRBJ1-2	-	TGCGCCAGCAGCCAAGTATTGGGGCAGATCGGCTACACCTTC	CASSQVLGQIGYTF
TRBV7-8	TRBD1	TRBJ2-7	once	TGTGCCAGCAGCTCGACAGGGGGCGGGTACGAGCAGTACTTC	CASSSTGGGYEQYF
TRBV19	-	TRBJ1-5	-	TGTGCCACCACCCCGTTGGCGGGTCAGCCCCAGCATTTT	CATTPLAGQPQHF
TRBV7-6	TRBD1	TRBJ2-7	-	TGTGCCAGCAGCTCACTCGGACAGGGAGCGGAGTACTTC	CASSSLGQGAEYF
TRBV9	-	TRBJ2-1	-	TGTGCCAGCAGCGTAGATGTAACGGCAGGCGTTCACAATGAGCAGTTCTTC	CASSVDVTAGVHNEQFF
TRBV12-3/TRBV12-4	-	TRBJ1-3	-	TGTGCCAGCAGTCTCCGTAAAAACACCATATATTTT	CASSLRKNTIYF
TRBV10-3	-	TRBJ2-1	-	TGTGCCATCAGTGAGTCGAAGGACTACTACAATGAGCAGTTCTTC	CAISESKDYYNEQFF
TRBV5-1	TRBD1	TRBJ1-6	once	TGCGCCAGCGGACAGGGGGCGCGGAGCTCACCCCTCCACTTT	CASGQGARSSPLHF
TRBV18	-	TRBJ1-1	-	TGTGCCAGCTCGCCGGGACTGTGGAACACTGAAGCTTTCTTT	CASSPGLWNTEAFF
TRBV29-1	-	TRBJ2-7	-	TGCAGCGTCGCCAGGGCCTTCGACGAGCAGTACTTC	CSVARAFDEQYF
TRBV7-9	-	TRBJ1-6	few	TGTGCCAGCAGCCGCGGGGGCCTCGGCGATTCACCCCTCCACTTT	CASSRGGLGDSPLHF
TRBV5-1	TRBD1	TRBJ1-2	-	TGCGCCAGCAGCCTACAGACAGGGGGGGTGGATGGCTACACCTTC	CASSLQTGGVDGYTF